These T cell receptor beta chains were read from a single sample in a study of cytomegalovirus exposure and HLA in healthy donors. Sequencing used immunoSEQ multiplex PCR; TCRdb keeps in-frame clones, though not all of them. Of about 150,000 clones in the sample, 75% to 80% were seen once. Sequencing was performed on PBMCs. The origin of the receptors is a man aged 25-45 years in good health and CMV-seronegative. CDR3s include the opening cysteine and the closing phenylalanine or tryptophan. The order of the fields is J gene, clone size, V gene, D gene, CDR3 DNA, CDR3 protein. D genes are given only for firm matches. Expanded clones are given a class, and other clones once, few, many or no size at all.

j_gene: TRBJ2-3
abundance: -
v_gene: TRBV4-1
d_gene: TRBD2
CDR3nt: TGCGCCAGCAGCCAAGACGGGTCACGCGGGAGCTTGGGGGATACGCAGTATTTT
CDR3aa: CASSQDGSRGSLGDTQYF

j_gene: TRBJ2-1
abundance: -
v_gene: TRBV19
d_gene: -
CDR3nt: TGTGCCAGTCGGCCTGGGGGGGCACCAACCTACAATGAGCAGTTCTTC
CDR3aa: CASRPGGAPTYNEQFF

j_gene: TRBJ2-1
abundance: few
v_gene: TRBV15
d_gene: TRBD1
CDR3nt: TGTGCCACCAGCAGATCTATTGGGACAGGGGGCTCTAATGAGCAGTTCTTC
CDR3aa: CATSRSIGTGGSNEQFF

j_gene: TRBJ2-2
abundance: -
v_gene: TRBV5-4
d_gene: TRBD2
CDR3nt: TGTGCCAGCAGCTTGGATGGTAGCGGGAAGCTGTTTTTT
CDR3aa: CASSLDGSGKLFF

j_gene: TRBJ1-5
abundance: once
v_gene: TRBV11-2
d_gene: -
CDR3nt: TGTGCCAGCAGCTTTTCATCCACCGGGCAGGGTCAGCCCCAGCATTTT
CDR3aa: CASSFSSTGQGQPQHF

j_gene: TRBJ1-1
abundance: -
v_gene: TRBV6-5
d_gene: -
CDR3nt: TGTGCCAGCAGTTATCGTTTTGAAGCTTTCTTT
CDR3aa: CASSYRFEAFF

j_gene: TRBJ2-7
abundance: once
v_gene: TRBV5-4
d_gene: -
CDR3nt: TGTGCCAGCAGCTTGGGGACAGCAGTGTTCGACGAGCAGTACTTC
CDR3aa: CASSLGTAVFDEQYF

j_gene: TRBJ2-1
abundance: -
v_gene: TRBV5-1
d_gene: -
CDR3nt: TGCGCCAGCAGCTTGGTGGGTTATTGGGGCGATGAGCAGTTCTTC
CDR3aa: CASSLVGYWGDEQFF

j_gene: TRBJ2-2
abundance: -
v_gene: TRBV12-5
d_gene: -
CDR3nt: TGTGCTAGTGGTTGGTCTGGCAGCACCGGGGAGCTGTTTTTT
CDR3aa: CASGWSGSTGELFF

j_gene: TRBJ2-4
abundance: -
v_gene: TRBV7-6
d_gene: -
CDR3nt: TGTGCCAGCAGCCCCGTAGGTGGGGGCGTCAGTAGCATTCAGTACTTC
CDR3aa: CASSPVGGGVSSIQYF

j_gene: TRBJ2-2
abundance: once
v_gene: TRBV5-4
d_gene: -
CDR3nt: TGTGCCAGCAGCTTGGGGGCTCCTACGAACACCGGGGAGCTGTTTTTT
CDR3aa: CASSLGAPTNTGELFF

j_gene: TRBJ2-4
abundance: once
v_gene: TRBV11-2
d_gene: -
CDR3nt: TGTGCCAGCAGCTTAGGGGCACAGGGAGCCAAAAACATTCAGTACTTC
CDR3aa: CASSLGAQGAKNIQYF

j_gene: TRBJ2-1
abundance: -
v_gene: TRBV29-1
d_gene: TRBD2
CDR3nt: TGCAGCGTTGAAGATCCCTATAGCGGGAGCTCCTACAATGAGCAGTTCTTC
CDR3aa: CSVEDPYSGSSYNEQFF

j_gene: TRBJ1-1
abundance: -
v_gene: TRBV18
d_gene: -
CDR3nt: TGTGCCAGCTCCCCTCCCGGGACTGGGACTGAAGCTTTCTTT
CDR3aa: CASSPPGTGTEAFF

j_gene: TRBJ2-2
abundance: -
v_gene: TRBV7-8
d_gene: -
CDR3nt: TGTGCCAGCAGCCTGCTGGCGGGGAATTTACAACACACCGGGGAGCTGTTTTTT
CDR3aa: CASSLLAGNLQHTGELFF

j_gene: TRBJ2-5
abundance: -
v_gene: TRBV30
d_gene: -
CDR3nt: TGTGCCTGGAACCCCGGTAGAGAGACCCAGTACTTC
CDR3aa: CAWNPGRETQYF

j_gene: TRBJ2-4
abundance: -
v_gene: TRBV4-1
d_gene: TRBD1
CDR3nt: TGCGCCAGCAGCCAACCGGGACAGGGGGGCATTCAGTACTTC
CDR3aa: CASSQPGQGGIQYF

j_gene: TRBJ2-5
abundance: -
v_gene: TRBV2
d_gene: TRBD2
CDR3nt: TGTGCCAGCAGATGGGGGGAGGGGGAGACCCAGTACTTC
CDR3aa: CASRWGEGETQYF

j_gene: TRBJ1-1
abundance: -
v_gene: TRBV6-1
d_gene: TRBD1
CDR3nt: TGTGCCAGCAGTGCGTCCAGGGGGGTTATTGAAGCTTTCTTT
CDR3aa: CASSASRGVIEAFF

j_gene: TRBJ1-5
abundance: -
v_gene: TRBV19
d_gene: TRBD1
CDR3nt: TGTGCCAGTAGAGAGGAGGACAGGGGATCAAGGCCCCAGCATTTT
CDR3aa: CASREEDRGSRPQHF

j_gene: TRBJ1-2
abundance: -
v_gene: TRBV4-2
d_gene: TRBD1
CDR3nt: TGTGCCAGCAGCCAAGAGACAGGGCTTAGCTCCTATGGCTACACCTTC
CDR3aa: CASSQETGLSSYGYTF

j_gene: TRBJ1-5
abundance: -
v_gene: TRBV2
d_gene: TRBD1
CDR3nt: TGTGCCAGCAGTGAAGAGGCAGGGGGCAGTCAGCCCCAGCATTTT
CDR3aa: CASSEEAGGSQPQHF

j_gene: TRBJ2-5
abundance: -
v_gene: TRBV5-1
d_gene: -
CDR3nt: TGCGCCAGCAGCTCCGACGGACTCCAACAAGAGACCCAGTACTTC
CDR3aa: CASSSDGLQQETQYF

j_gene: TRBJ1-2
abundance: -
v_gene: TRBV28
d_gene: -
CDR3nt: TGTGCCAGCAGGCAAATGGGTGGGGCATTCAACTATGGCTACACCTTC
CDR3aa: CASRQMGGAFNYGYTF

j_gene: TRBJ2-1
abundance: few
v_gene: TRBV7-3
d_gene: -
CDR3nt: TGTGCCAGCAGCTTAACGATCCGAGGGAGCGCGCCCTACAATGAGCAGTTCTTC
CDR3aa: CASSLTIRGSAPYNEQFF

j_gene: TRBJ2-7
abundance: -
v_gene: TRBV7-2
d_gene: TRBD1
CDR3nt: TGTGCCAGCAGCACAGGACCCCGGGACAGGAGCTACGAGCAGTACTTC
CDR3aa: CASSTGPRDRSYEQYF

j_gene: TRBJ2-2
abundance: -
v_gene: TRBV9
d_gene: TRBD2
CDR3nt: TGTGCCAGCAGCCCCCGTCGACTAGCGGGAGTGTACACCGGGGAGCTGTTTTTT
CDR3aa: CASSPRRLAGVYTGELFF

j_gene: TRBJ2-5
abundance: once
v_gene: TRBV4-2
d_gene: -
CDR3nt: TGTGCCAGCAGCCTAGCACAGGGAGAAGAGACCCAGTACTTC
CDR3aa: CASSLAQGEETQYF